The clone carrying this T cell receptor (beta chain) has just a few counts. As originally analysed: It was from reference gene primer amplification that nucleated cell counts were estimated. Clones were sequenced by immunoSEQ multiplex PCR, and TCRdb holds only the in-frame ones, with some missing. V, J and clone size were drawn from that table, and D and trimming were deduced from the DNA. Of about 45,000 clones in the sample, approximately 80% were seen once. The V gene's germline CDR1 is SGHRS and CDR2 YFSETQ. Trimming removed 2 bases from V and 5 bases from J, with 14 bases in between. The CDR3 has 14 amino acids. The data derive from a study of blood T cell repertoires in COVID-19. Study at large: Sources were T cells, B-cell-depleted T cells, or PBMCs; the material itself was cDNA or gDNA.

This TCR was sampled from a human donor in a cohort sampled during active COVID-19. Sequencing used peripheral blood. J is TRBJ2-7 and V is TRBV5-1; D is perhaps TRBD2 (6 bases). The CDR3 loop reads CASSFPPEGHEQYF. DNA for the CDR3: TGCGCCAGCAGCTTCCCCCCGGAGGGCCACGAGCAGTACTTC. Together with reference TRBV5-1 and TRBJ2-7, the CDR3 gives the full variable domain: KAGVTQTPRYLIKTRGQQVTLSCSPISGHRSVSWYQQTPGQGLQFLFEYFSETQRNKGNFPGRFSGRQFSNSRSEMNVSTLELGDSALYLCASSFPPEGHEQYFGPGTRLTVT.